The entry that follows covers one TCR beta chain sequence. V lost 3 bases and J lost 8, with 17 bases in between. In germline, CDR1 is LNHDA, CDR2 SQIVND (reference sequence). CDR3 length: 15 amino acids. The data belong to a study of blood T cell repertoires in COVID-19. Clones were sequenced by immunoSEQ multiplex PCR, and TCRdb holds only the in-frame ones, with some missing. The table has some 260,000 clones, around 87% seen once; the top ten hold about 6%. The chain couples TRBV19 to TRBJ2-1; D is possibly TRBD2 (6 bases). The sequenced sample consisted of PBMCs or T cells enriched from blood (not recorded which). This clonotype originated in a woman aged 25 to 45 with acute COVID-19. CDR3 loop: CASSMGGHRRDEQFF. The CDR3 DNA is TGTGCCAGTAGTATGGGCGGCCACAGGAGGGATGAGCAGTTCTTC.